The 14 T cell receptor beta chains reported below all come from one sample, sequenced in a study of blood T cell repertoires in COVID-19. Libraries were prepared by immunoSEQ multiplex PCR; TCRdb keeps only in-frame clonotypes and omits some of them. The table shows about 220,000 clones, with approximately 83% occurring only once. Sequencing used PBMCs or T cells enriched from blood (not recorded which). Every receptor here comes from a woman in her 50s who had been exposed to COVID-19.

The V gene is TRBV5-4, the J gene TRBJ1-2; 7 bases line up with TRBD1. The CDR3 spans 17 residues. Germline V gives CDR1 SGHNT, CDR2 YYREEE (reference sequence). The V gene end was trimmed by 0 bases and the J gene end by 5 bases; junction bases not matched to a gene: 13. CDR3 residues: CASSLEPPRGNGYGYTF. The CDR3 DNA follows: TGTGCCAGCAGCTTGGAGCCCCCCAGGGGGAATGGGTATGGCTACACCTTC.

The chain links TRBV28 to TRBJ2-5; D is unclear. CDR1 is MDHEN and CDR2 is SYDVKM in the germline V gene. This CDR3 has 11 residues. The V end lost 3 bases, the J end lost 5 bases, and 4 bases lay between the germline ends. The CDR3, as DNA: TGTGCCAGCAGTTTGTATGAGACCCAGTACTTC. The encoded protein is CASSLYETQYF.

The rearrangement joins TRBV9 to TRBJ1-2, with D perhaps matching TRBD1 (6 bases). Trimming removed 0 bases at V and 4 bases at J, with 7 bases between. Germline CDR1 and CDR2: SGDLS and YYNGEE. CDR3 length: 13 amino acids. Here the CDR3 DNA reads TGTGCCAGCAGCGTAGGGGGGCCCTATGGCTACACCTTC. The encoded protein is CASSVGGPYGYTF.

The rearrangement uses TRBV6-5 and TRBJ2-7, with no clear D. Trimming took off 6 bases at V and 3 bases at J, with 15 bases between the two ends. This CDR3 comprises 14 residues. Germline V CDR1 and CDR2: MNHEY, SVGAGI. CDR3 DNA sequence: TGTGCCAGCAGCCGTCCCTATCCCTACTACGAGCAGTACTTC. Its translation: CASSRPYPYYEQYF.

J is TRBJ1-1 and V is TRBV7-6; D unresolved. The germline gives CDR1 SGHVS, CDR2 FNYEAQ. The CDR3 totals 13 residues. Trimming stripped 2 bases from V and 4 bases from J, with 8 bases between. The CDR3 region is CASSLRGPTEAFF. CDR3 coding DNA: TGTGCCAGCAGCTTAAGAGGGCCCACTGAAGCTTTCTTT.

This clone was seen more than once but under ten times. The chain joins TRBV3-1 (or the pseudogene TRBV3-2) to TRBJ2-6; no firm D call. From germline, CDR1 is LGHDT and CDR2 YNNKEL (reference sequence). Trimming took off 6 bases at V and 0 bases at J, with 6 bases between the two ends. This CDR3 is built from 14 residues. The CDR3 DNA is TGTGCCAGCAGACTGCTCTCTGGGGCCAACGTCCTGACTTTC. It encodes CASRLLSGANVLTF.

The V call is TRBV21-1, the J call TRBJ1-1; the table's TRBD1 call for D was not verified on the DNA. TRBV21-1 represents a pseudogene. The CDR3 contains 16 residues. In DNA, the CDR3 is TGTGCCAGCAGCAAAGCCTCCACAGGGCGGAACACTGAAGCTTTCTTT. It is translated as CASSKASTGRNTEAFF.

CDR3 amino acids: CASSHISGTGLGEQYF. DNA for the CDR3: TGTGCCAGCAGCCATATCTCCGGGACAGGGTTGGGAGAGCAGTACTTC. The V gene is TRBV14, the J gene TRBJ2-7; 9 nucleotides agree with TRBD1. V trimming: 3 bases; J trimming: 7 bases; junction bases outside the gene matches: 13. Germline V gene lookup returns CDR1 SGHDN and CDR2 FVKESK. This CDR3 has 16 amino acids.

This chain joins TRBV24-1 and TRBJ2-7; D possibly corresponds to TRBD1 (6 bases). Germline CDR1 reads KGHDR; CDR2 reads SFDVKD. V was pared by 9 bases and J by 3 bases, with 14 bases between. There are 13 residues in the CDR3. CDR3 sequence (DNA): TGTGCCACCGGAGAACAGGGTAGCTACGAGCAGTACTTC. It specifies CATGEQGSYEQYF.

The chain employs TRBV27 and TRBJ1-2, with a tentative D call TRBD1 (6 bases). CDR3 length equals 14 residues. Germline CDR1 and CDR2: MNHEY and SMNVEV (reference sequence). V was cut by 4 bases and J by 4 bases, with 13 bases left in between. CDR3 amino acids: CASSSRDTPYGYTF. In nucleotides, the CDR3 is TGTGCCAGCAGTTCCCGGGACACACCCTATGGCTACACCTTC.

V is TRBV7-2 and J is TRBJ1-1; D is unresolved. The V gene's germline CDR1 is SGHTA and CDR2 FQGNSA. CDR3 size: 13 residues. The germline V and J ends were trimmed by 7 bases and 4 bases, with 13 bases remaining between them. CDR3 sequence: CASMVSPSTEAFF. CDR3 in DNA: TGTGCCAGCATGGTTTCTCCGAGCACTGAAGCTTTCTTT.

The chain recombines TRBV6-6 with TRBJ1-1, with a weak D call TRBD1 (5 bases). CDR3 size: 14 residues. The germline V and J ends were trimmed by 2 bases and 4 bases, with 11 bases remaining between them. Germline CDR1 and CDR2: MNHNY and SVGAGI (reference sequence). The CDR3 loop is CASSYGGESTEAFF. In DNA form, the CDR3 reads TGTGCCAGCAGTTACGGGGGGGAAAGCACTGAAGCTTTCTTT.

The chain is built from TRBV27 and TRBJ1-2; TRBD1 aligns across 7 bases. Germline CDR1 reads MNHEY; CDR2 reads SMNVEV (reference sequence). The junction had 10 bases not matched to a gene; V was cut back by 6 bases and J by 0 bases. This CDR3 region has 16 residues. For the CDR3, the DNA is TGTGCCAGCAGACCCGACAGGGTAACATCTAACTATGGCTACACCTTC. It is translated as CASRPDRVTSNYGYTF.

The chain links TRBV5-4 to TRBJ2-1; possible D gene TRBD1, 5 bases. In germline, CDR1 is SGHNT, CDR2 YYREEE (reference sequence). V lost 0 bases, J lost 4 bases, and 14 bases lay in between. The CDR3 runs 16 residues. In DNA, the CDR3 is TGTGCCAGCAGCTTGGCAGGTGGGGCCAGGTACAATGAGCAGTTCTTC. Translating it yields CASSLAGGARYNEQFF.